This T cell receptor beta chain was identified in a study of shared clonotypes between healthy human individuals. Regarding the study as a whole: Naive subsets generally exceeded memory subsets in estimated richness. Represented diversity (both genetic and exposure-history) was limited by the small number of donors.

Turning to this clone: The antigen remains unidentified.

Measured with immunoSEQ multiplex PCR; TCRdb has only the in-frame clones, and not every one. The sample holds hundreds of thousands of clones, around 97% seen once. CDR1 is SGHTA and CDR2 is FQGNSA in the germline V gene. The CDR3 consists of 15 residues. J lost 7 bases, V lost 6 bases, and 9 bases had no gene match. The sample consisted of naive CD4+ T cells sorted from blood. The subset here: CD45RA+ positively selected. The receptor was isolated from a woman aged 25 to 39 in good health. The V gene is TRBV7-2, the J gene TRBJ1-2, with 12 bases fitting TRBD1. The CDR3 region is CASSRPGQGAFGYTF. The DNA of the CDR3 is TGTGCCAGCAGTCGACCGGGACAGGGGGCTTTTGGCTACACCTTC.